The clone carrying this T cell receptor beta chain was found a few times. This specimen comes from a study of CD8+CD57+ T cells in acquired aplastic anemia. TCR beta VDJ and CDR3 were profiled, and genomic DNA was the template. TCRdb called the reads again in MiXCR, with one record for every CDR3 protein. Counted here are around 400,000 distinct CDR3 sequences, 55% to 75% occurring once; the ten biggest clones make up around 4%. The CDR3 runs 14 residues. CDR1 MRHNA and CDR2 SNTAGT come from the germline V gene. The germline V and J ends were trimmed by 8 bases and 3 bases, with 17 bases remaining between them.

The sequence was collected from a human donor in good health, serving as a control. The sample was sorted CD4+, CD8+, or CD8+CD57+ T cells (not recorded which) from PBMCs. The chain is built from TRBV6-4 and TRBJ2-7; the D gene is possibly TRBD2 (6 bases). DNA of the CDR3: TGTGCCAGCGAATACCCAACGCGGGGCTACGAGCAGTACTTC. This gives the protein CASEYPTRGYEQYF.